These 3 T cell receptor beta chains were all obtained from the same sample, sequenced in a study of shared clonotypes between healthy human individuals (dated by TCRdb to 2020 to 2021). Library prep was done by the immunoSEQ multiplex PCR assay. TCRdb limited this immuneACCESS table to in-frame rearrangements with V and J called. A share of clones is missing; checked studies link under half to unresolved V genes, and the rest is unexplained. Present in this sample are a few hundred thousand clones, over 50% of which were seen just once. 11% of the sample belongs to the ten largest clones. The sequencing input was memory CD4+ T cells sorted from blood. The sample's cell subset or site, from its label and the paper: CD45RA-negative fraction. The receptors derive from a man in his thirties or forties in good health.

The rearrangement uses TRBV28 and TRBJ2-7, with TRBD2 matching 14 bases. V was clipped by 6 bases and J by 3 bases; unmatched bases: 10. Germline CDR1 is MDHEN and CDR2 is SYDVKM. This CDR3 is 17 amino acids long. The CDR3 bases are TGTGCCAGCAGAGATGGAGGGACTAGCGGGAGTATCTACGAGCAGTACTTC. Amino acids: CASRDGGTSGSIYEQYF.

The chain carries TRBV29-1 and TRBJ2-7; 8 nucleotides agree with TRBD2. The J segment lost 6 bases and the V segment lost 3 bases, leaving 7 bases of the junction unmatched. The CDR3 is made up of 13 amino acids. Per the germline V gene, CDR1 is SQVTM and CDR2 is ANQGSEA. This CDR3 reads CSVEEGGRFEQYF. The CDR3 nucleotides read TGCAGCGTTGAGGAGGGCGGGAGGTTCGAGCAGTACTTC.

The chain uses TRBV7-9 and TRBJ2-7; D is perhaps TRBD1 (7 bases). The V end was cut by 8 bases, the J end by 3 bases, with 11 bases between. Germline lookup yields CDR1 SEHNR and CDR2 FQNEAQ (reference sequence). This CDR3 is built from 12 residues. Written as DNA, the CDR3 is TGTGCCAGCGGCAGGGGGGTCTACGAGCAGTACTTC. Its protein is CASGRGVYEQYF.